This entry lists 5 T cell receptor beta chains sequenced from one sample in a study of regulatory T cells in long-lasting Graves disease. Time point noted: newly diagnosed GD, antithyroid drugs for less than 3 months. Scientists built the TCR library using RNA that was extracted from PBMCs. Arm-PCR of CDR3 regions and iRepertoire HTBI primers were the basis on which TCR beta libraries were built. TCRdb re-analysed the multiplex PCR reads in MiXCR, keeping a single row per CDR3 protein. The repertoire has roughly 610,000 distinct CDR3 sequences, about 15% of them found once; the top ten carry about 12%. The sample also formed part of further work on T cells in Graves' hyperthyroidism and ophthalmopathy.

Sequencing used peripheral blood mononuclear cells (PBMCs), obtained at new diagnosis, from a patient treated with antithyroid drugs. The receptors shown here come from a man between 18 and 35 years old with Graves disease.

There are a few counts of this clonotype. J is TRBJ2-6 and V is TRBV27; D remains unclear. Germline assignment: CDR1 MNHEY and CDR2 SMNVEV (reference sequence). V was cut by 2 bases and J by 2 bases, with 4 bases left in between. This CDR3 has 14 residues. CDR3 in DNA: TGTGCCAGCAGTTTAAACCCTGGGGCCAACGTCCTGACTTTC. This encodes CASSLNPGANVLTF.

The chain uses TRBV7-3 and TRBJ1-2; 9 positions agree with TRBD1. This CDR3 is 15 amino acids long. Per the germline V gene, CDR1 is SGHTA and CDR2 is FQGTGA. Unmatched junction bases numbered 6, after V lost 5 bases and J lost 2 bases. CDR3 bases: TGTGCCAGCAGCGCGACAGGGGGGACGAACTATGGCTACACCTTC. Translated: CASSATGGTNYGYTF.

This clonotype was counted only a few times. J is TRBJ2-2 and V is TRBV14; maybe TRBD2 (5 bases). The CDR3 is 20 amino acids. CDR1 is SGHDN, CDR2 FVKESK, per germline. Trimming cost V 6 bases and J 3 bases, with 29 bases left between them. CDR3 protein: CASRQLKSPSRSGDTGELFF. CDR3 coding DNA: TGTGCCAGCAGACAACTAAAGTCTCCTAGCCGATCCGGGGACACCGGGGAGCTGTTTTTT.

This clonotype appeared many times. The chain combines TRBV20-1 with TRBJ2-7, with 11 bases matching TRBD2. This CDR3 spans 16 amino acids. CDR1 is DFQATT and CDR2 is SNEGSKA in the germline V gene (reference sequence). V was clipped by 6 bases and J by 4 bases; unmatched bases: 14. The DNA for the CDR3 is TGCAGTGCGGATAGCGGGAGGGCTATTACCCCATACGAGCAGTACTTC. Translated: CSADSGRAITPYEQYF.

The rearrangement uses TRBV28 and TRBJ1-5, with a tentative D call TRBD1 (6 bases). Germline CDR1 reads MDHEN; CDR2 reads SYDVKM. The CDR3 contains 13 residues. The V end was cut by 3 bases, the J end by 9 bases, with 12 bases between. In DNA, the CDR3 is TGTGCCAGCAGTTTCATAGGGGGGGGGCCCCAGCATTTT. This gives the protein CASSFIGGGPQHF.